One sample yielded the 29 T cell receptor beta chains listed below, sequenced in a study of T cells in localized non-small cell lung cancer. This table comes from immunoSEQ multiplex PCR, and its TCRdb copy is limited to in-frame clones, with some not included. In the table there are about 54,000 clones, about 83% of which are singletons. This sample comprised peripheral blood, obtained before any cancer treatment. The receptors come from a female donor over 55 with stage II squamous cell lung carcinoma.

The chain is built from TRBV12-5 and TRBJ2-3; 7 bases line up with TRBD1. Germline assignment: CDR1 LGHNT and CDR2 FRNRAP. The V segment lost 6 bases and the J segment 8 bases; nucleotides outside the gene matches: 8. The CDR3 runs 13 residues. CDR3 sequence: CASGDTGATTQYF. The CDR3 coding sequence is TGTGCTAGTGGAGATACAGGGGCAACTACGCAGTATTTT.

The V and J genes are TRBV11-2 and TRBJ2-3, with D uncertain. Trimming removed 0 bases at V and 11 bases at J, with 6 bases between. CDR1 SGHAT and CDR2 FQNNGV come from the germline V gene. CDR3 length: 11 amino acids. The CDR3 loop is CASSLDPWQYF. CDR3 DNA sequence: TGTGCCAGCAGCTTAGACCCTTGGCAGTATTTT. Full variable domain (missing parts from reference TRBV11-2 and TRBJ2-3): EAGVAQSPRYKIIEKRQSVAFWCNPISGHATLYWYQQILGQGPKLLIQFQNNGVVDDSQLPKDRFSAERLKGVDSTLKIQPAKLEDSAVYLCASSLDPWQYFGPGTRLTVL.

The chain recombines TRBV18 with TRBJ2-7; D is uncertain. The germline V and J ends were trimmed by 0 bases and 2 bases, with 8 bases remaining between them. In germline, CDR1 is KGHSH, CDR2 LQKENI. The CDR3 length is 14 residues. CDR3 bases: TGTGCCAGCTCACCACCGCCACCTACCTACGAGCAGTACTTC. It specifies CASSPPPPTYEQYF.

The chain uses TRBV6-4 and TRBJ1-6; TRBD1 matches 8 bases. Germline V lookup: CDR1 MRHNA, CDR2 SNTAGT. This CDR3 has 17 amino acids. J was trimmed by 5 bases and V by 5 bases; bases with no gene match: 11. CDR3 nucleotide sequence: TGTGCCAGCAGTCCCACAGGGGGGACTAGAAATAATTCACCCCTCCACTTT. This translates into CASSPTGGTRNNSPLHF.

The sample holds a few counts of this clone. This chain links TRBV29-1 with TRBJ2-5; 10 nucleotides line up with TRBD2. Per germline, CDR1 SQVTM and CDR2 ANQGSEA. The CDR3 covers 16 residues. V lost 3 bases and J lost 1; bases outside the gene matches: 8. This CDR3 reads CSVEGGLAGAQETQYF. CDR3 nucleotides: TGCAGCGTTGAGGGGGGTCTAGCGGGGGCCCAAGAGACCCAGTACTTC.

The CDR3 DNA sequence: TGTGCCAGCAGCTTGGGTGGGGTCGACTATGGCTACACCTTC. Protein: CASSLGGVDYGYTF. The V and J genes are TRBV5-4 and TRBJ1-2; no firm D call. Deletions cut 0 bases from V and 3 bases from J, with 9 bases between. CDR3 length: 14 amino acids. CDR1 is SGHNT and CDR2 is YYREEE in the germline V gene (reference sequence).

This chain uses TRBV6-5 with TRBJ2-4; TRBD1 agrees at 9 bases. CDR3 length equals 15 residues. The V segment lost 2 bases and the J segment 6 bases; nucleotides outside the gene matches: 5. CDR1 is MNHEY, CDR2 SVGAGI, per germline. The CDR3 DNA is TGTGCCAGCAGTTACGGGGACAGGGCCGGAAACATTCAGTACTTC. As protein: CASSYGDRAGNIQYF.

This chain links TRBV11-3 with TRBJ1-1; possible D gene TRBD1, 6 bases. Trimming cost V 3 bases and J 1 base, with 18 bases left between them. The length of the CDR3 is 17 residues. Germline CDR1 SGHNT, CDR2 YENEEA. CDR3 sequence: CASSLSITRGGNTEAFF. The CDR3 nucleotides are TGTGCCAGCAGCTTGTCGATCACCAGGGGAGGGAACACTGAAGCTTTCTTT.

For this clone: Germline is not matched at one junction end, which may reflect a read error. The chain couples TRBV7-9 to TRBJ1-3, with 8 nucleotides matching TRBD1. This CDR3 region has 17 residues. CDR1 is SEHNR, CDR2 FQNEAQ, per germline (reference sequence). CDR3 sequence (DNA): TGTGCCAGCACCTTAGGCCTTGACAGGGGCCCTGGAAACACCATATATTTT. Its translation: CASTLGLDRGPGNTIYF.

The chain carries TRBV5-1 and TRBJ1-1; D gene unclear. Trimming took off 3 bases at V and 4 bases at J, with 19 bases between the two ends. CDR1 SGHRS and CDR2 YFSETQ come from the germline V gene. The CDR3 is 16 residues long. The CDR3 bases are TGCGCCAGCAGCTGGCGAGAAGTGGGTTTCGGCACTGAAGCTTTCTTT. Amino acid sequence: CASSWREVGFGTEAFF.

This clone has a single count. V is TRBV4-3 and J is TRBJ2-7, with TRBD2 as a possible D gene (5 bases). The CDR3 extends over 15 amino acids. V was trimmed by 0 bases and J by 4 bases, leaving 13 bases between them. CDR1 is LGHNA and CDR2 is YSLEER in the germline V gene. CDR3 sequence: CASSQEGTGRYEQYF. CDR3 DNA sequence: TGCGCCAGCAGCCAAGAAGGTACGGGGAGATACGAGCAGTACTTC.

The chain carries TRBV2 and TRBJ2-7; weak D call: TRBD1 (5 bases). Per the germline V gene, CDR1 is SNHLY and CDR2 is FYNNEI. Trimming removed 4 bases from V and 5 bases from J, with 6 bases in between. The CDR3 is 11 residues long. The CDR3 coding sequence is TGTGCCAGCAGTGTGACAGACGAGCAGTACTTC. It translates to CASSVTDEQYF.

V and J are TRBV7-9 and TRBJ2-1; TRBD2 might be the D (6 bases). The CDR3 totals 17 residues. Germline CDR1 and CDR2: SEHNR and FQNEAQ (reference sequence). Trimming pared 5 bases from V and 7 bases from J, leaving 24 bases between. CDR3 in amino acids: CASSPRYGTHGGNEQFF. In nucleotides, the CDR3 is TGTGCCAGCAGCCCGAGATACGGGACGCACGGAGGGAATGAGCAGTTCTTC.

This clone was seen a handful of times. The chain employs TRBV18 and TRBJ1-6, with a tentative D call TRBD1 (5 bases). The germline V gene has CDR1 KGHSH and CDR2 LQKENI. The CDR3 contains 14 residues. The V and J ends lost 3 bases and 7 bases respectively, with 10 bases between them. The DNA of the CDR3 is TGTGCCAGCTCACCCGGGGCTGGAAATTCACCCCTCCACTTT. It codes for CASSPGAGNSPLHF.

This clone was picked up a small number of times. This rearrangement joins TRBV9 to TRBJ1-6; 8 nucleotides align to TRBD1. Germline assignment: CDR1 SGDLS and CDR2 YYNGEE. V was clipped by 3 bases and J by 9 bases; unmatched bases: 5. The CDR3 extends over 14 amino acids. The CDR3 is CASSADRGGSPLHF. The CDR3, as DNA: TGTGCCAGCAGCGCCGACAGGGGTGGTTCACCCCTCCACTTT.

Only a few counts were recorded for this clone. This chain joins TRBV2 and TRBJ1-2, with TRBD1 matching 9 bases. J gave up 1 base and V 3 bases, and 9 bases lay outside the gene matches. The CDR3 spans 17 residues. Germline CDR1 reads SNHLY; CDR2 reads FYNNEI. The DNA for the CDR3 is TGTGCCAGCAGTGAGATACAGGGGGCAGGGGATAACTATGGCTACACCTTC. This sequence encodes CASSEIQGAGDNYGYTF. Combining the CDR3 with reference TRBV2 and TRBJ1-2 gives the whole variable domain EPEVTQTPSHQVTQMGQEVILRCVPISNHLYFYWYRQILGQKVEFLVSFYNNEISEKSEIFDDQFSVERPDGSNFTLKIRSTKLEDSAMYFCASSEIQGAGDNYGYTFGSGTRLTVV.

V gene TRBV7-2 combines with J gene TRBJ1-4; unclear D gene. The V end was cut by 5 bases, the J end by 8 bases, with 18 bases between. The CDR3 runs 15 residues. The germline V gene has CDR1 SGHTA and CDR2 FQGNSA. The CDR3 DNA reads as TGTGCCAGCAGCCGCTTGACCCCCAGGCCGGAAAAACTGTTTTTT. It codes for CASSRLTPRPEKLFF. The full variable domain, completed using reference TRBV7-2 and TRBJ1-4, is GAGVSQSPSNKVTEKGKDVELRCDPISGHTALYWYRQSLGQGLEFLIYFQGNSAPDKSGLPSDRFSAERTGGSVSTLTIQRTQQEDSAVYLCASSRLTPRPEKLFFGSGTQLSVL.

CDR3 region: CASSLVLMASRYYGYTF. The CDR3 DNA is TGTGCCAGCAGCTTAGTGCTCATGGCCTCGCGCTACTATGGCTACACCTTC. The chain carries TRBV7-9 and TRBJ1-2; D not certain. The CDR3 loop spans 17 amino acids. CDR1 SEHNR and CDR2 FQNEAQ come from the germline V gene (reference sequence). V lost 1 base, J lost 3 bases, and 18 bases lay in between.

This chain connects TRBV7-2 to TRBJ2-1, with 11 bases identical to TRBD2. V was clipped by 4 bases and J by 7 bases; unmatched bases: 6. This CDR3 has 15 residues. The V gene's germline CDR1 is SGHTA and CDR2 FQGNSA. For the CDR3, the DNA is TGTGCCAGCAGCTCGACTAGCGGGGCTGGGAATGAGCAGTTCTTC. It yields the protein CASSSTSGAGNEQFF.

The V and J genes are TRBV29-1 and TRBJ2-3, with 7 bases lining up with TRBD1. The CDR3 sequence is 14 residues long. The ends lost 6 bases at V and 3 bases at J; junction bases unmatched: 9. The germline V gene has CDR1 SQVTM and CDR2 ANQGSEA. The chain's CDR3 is CSVPGQLLTDTQYF. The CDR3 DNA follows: TGCAGCGTCCCGGGACAGCTCCTTACAGATACGCAGTATTTT.

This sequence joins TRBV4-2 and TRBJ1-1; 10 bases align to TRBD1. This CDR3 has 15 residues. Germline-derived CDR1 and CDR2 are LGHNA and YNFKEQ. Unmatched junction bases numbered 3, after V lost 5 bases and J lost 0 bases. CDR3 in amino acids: CASSRGQGMNTEAFF. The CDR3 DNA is TGTGCCAGCAGCAGGGGACAGGGGATGAACACTGAAGCTTTCTTT.

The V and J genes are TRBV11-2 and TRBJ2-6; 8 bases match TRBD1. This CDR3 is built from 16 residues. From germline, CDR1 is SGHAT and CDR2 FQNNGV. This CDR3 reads CAGAWTGSSGANVLTF. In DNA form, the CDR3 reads TGTGCGGGGGCTTGGACAGGGAGCTCTGGGGCCAACGTCCTGACTTTC.

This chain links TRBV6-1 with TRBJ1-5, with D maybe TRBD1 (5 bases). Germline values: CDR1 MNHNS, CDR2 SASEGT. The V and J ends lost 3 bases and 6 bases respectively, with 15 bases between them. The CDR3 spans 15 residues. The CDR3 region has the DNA TGTGCCAGCAGTGATAGGGGTTATGATCGTCAGCCCCAGCATTTT. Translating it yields CASSDRGYDRQPQHF.

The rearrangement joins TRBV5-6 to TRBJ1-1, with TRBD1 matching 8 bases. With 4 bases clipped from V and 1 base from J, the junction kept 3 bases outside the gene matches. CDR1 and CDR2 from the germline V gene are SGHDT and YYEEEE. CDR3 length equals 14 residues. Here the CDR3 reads CASSPDRANTEAFF. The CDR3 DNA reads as TGTGCCAGCAGCCCGGACAGGGCGAACACTGAAGCTTTCTTT.

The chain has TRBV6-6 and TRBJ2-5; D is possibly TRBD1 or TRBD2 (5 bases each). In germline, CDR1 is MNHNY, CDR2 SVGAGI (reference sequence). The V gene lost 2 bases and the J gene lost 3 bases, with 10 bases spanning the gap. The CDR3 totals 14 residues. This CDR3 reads CASSYVGGKETQYF. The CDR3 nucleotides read TGTGCCAGCAGTTACGTTGGGGGAAAAGAGACCCAGTACTTC.

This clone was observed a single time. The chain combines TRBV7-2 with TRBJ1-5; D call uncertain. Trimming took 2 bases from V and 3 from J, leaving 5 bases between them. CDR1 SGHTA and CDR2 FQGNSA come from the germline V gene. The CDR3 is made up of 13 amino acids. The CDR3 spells CASSLQTNQPQHF. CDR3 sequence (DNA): TGTGCCAGCAGCTTACAAACCAATCAGCCCCAGCATTTT.

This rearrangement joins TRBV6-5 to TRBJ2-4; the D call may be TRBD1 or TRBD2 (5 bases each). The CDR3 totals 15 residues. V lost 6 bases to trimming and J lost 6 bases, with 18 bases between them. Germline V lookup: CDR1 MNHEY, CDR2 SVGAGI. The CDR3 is CASRPAGTARNIQYF. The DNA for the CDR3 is TGTGCCAGCAGACCTGCCGGGACGGCAAGAAACATTCAGTACTTC.

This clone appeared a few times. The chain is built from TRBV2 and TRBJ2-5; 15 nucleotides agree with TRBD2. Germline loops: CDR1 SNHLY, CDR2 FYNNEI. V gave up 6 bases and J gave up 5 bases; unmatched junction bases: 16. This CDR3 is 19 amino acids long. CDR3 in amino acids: CASSLDRRTSGGAGETQYF. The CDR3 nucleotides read TGTGCCAGCAGCCTTGACAGGAGGACTAGCGGGGGGGCCGGGGAGACCCAGTACTTC.

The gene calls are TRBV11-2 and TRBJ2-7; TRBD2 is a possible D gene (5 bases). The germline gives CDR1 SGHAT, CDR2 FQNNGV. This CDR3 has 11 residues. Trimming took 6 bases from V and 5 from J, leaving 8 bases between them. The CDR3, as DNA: TGTGCCAGCAGTCCCGGGGACGAGCAGTACTTC. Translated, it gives CASSPGDEQYF.